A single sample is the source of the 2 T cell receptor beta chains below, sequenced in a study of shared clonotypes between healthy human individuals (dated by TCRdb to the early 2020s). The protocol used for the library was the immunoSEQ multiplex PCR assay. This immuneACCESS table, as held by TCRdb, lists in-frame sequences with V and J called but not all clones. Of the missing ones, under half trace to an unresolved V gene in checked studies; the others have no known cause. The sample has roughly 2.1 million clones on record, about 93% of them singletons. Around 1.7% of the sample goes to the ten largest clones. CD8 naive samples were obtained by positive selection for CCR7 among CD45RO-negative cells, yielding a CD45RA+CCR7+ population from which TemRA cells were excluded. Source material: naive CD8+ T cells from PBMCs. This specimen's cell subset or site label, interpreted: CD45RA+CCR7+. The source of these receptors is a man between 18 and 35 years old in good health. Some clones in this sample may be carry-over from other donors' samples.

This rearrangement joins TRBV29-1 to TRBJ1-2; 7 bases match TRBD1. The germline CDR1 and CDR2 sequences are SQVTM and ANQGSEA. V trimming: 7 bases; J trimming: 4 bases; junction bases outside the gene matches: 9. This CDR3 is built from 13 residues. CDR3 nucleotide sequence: TGCAGCGCTTTTTTCGACAGGGCCTATGGCTACACCTTC. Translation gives CSAFFDRAYGYTF.

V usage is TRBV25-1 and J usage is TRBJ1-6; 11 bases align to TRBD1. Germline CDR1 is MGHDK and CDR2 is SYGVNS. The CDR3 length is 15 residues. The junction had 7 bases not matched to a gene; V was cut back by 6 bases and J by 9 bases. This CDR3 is CASRPWDRGSSPLHF. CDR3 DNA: TGTGCCAGCAGGCCTTGGGACAGGGGGAGTTCACCCCTCCACTTT.